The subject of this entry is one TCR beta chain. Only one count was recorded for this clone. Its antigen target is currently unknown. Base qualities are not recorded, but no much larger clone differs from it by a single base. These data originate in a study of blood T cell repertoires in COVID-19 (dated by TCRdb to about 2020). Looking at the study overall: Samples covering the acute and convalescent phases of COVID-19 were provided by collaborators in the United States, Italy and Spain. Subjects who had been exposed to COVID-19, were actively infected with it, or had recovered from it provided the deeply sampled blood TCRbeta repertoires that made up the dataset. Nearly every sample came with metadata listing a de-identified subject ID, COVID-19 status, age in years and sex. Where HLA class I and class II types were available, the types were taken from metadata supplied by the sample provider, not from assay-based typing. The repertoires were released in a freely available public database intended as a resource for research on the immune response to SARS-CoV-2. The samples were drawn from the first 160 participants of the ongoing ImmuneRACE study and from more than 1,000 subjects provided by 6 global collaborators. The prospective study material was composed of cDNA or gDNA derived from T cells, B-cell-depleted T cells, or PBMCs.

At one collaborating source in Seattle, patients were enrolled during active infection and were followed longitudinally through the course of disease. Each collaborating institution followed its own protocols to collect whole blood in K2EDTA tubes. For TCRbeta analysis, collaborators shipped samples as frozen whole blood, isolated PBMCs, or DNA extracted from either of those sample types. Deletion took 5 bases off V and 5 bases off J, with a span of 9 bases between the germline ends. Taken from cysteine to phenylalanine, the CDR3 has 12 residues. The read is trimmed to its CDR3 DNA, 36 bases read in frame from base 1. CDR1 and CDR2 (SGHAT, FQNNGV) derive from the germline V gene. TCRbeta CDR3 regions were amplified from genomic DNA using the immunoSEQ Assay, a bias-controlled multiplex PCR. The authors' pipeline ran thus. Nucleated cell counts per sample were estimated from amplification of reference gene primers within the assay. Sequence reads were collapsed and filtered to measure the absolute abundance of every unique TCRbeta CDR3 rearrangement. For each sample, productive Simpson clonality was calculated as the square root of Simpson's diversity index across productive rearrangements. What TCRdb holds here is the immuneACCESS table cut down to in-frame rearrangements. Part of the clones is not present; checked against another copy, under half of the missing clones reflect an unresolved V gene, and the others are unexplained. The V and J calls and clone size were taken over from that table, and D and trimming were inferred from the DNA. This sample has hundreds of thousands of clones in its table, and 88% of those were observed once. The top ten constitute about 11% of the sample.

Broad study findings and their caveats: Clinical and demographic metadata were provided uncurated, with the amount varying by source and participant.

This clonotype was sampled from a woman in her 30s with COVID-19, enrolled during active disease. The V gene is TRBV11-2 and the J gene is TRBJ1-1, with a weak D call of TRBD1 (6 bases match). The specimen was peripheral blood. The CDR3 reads CASSHTGTEAFF. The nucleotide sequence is TGTGCCAGCAGCCACACAGGGACTGAAGCTTTCTTT.